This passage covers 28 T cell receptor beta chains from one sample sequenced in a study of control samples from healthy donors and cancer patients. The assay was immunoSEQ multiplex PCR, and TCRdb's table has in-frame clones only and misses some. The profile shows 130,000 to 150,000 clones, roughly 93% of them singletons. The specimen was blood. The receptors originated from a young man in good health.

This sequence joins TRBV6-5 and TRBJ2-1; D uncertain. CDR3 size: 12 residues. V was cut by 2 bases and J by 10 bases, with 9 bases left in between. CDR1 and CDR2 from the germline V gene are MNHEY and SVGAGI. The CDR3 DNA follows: TGTGCCAGCAGTTACGTCGGTGGAGAGCAGTTCTTC. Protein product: CASSYVGGEQFF.

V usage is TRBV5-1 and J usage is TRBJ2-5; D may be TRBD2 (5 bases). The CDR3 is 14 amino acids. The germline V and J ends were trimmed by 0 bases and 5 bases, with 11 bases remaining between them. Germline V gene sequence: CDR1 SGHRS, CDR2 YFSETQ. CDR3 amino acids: CASSLDLAKETQYF. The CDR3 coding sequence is TGCGCCAGCAGCTTGGATCTAGCAAAGGAGACCCAGTACTTC.

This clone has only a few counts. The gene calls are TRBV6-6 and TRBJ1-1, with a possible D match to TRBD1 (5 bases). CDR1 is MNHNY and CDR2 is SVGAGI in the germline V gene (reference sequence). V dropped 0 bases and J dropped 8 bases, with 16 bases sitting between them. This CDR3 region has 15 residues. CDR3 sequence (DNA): TGTGCCAGCAGTTACTCGCAACAGGAGAAACCCGAAGCTTTCTTT. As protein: CASSYSQQEKPEAFF.

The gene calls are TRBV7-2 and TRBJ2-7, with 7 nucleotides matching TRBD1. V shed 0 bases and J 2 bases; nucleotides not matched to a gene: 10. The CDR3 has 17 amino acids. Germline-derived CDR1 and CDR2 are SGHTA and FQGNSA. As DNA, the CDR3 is TGTGCCAGCAGCTTAGCAGGCCTTCGACAGGGAACCTACGAGCAGTACTTC. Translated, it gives CASSLAGLRQGTYEQYF.

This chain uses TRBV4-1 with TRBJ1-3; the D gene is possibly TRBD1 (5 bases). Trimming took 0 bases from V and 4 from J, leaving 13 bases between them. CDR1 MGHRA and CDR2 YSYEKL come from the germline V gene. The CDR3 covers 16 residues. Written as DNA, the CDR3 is TGCGCCAGCAGCCAAGATCTCGCGACAGCCGGAAACACCATATATTTT. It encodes CASSQDLATAGNTIYF.

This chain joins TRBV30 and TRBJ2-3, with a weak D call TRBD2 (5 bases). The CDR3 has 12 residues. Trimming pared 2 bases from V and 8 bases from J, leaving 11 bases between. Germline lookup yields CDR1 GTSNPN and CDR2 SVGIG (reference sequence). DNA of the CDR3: TGTGCCTGGAGTTGGGGTCGGGGTACGCAGTATTTT. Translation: CAWSWGRGTQYF. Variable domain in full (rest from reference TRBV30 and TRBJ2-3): SQTIHQWPATLVQPVGSPLSLECTVEGTSNPNLYWYRQAAGRGLQLLFYSVGIGQISSEVPQNLSASRPQDRQFILSSKKLLLSDSGFYLCAWSWGRGTQYFGPGTRLTVL.

CDR3 bases: TGTGCCAGCAGTTACTCAGAGGACAGAAGCAGATACGAGCAGTACTTC. Its translation is CASSYSEDRSRYEQYF. The J gene is TRBJ2-7, the V gene TRBV6-2 or TRBV6-3; TRBD1 is a possible D gene (6 bases). The V gene's germline CDR1 is MNHEY and CDR2 SVGEGT. The CDR3 extends over 16 amino acids. Trimming removed 0 bases from V and 4 bases from J, with 16 bases in between.

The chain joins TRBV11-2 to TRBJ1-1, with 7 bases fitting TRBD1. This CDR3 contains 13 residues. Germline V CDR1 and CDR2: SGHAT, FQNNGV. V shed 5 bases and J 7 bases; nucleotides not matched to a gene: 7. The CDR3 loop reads CASSPGQPYEAFF. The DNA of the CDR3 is TGTGCCAGCAGCCCGGGACAGCCCTATGAAGCTTTCTTT. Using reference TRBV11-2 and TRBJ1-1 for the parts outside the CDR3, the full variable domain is EAGVAQSPRYKIIEKRQSVAFWCNPISGHATLYWYQQILGQGPKLLIQFQNNGVVDDSQLPKDRFSAERLKGVDSTLKIQPAKLEDSAVYLCASSPGQPYEAFFGQGTRLTVV.

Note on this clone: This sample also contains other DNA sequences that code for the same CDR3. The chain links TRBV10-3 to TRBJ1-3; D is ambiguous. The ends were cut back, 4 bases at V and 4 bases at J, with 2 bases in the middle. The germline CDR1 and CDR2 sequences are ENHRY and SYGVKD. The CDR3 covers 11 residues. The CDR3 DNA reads TGTGCCATCAGTGTGGGAAACACCATATATTTT. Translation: CAISVGNTIYF.

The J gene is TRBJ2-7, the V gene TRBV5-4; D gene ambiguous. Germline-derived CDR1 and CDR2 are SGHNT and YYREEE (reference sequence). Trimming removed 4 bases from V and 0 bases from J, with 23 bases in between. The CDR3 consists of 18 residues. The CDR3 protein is CASSGPLSGPLSSYEQYF. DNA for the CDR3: TGTGCCAGCAGCGGGCCCCTCTCGGGCCCACTGAGCTCCTACGAGCAGTACTTC. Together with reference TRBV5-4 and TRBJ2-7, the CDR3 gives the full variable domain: ETGVTQSPTHLIKTRGQQVTLRCSSQSGHNTVSWYQQALGQGPQFIFQYYREEENGRGNFPPRFSGLQFPNYSSELNVNALELDDSALYLCASSGPLSGPLSSYEQYFGPGTRLTVT.

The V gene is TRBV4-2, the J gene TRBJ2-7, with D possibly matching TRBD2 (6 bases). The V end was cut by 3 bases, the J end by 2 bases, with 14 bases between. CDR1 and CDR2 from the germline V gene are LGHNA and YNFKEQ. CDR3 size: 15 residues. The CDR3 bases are TGTGCCAGCAGCCAGTCCACTAGCATTACCTACGAGCAGTACTTC. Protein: CASSQSTSITYEQYF.

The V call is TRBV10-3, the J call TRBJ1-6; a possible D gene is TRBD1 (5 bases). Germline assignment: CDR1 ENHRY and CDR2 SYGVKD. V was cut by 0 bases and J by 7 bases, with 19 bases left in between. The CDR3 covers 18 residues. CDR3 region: CAISESGTKLTKNSPLHF. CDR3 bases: TGTGCCATCAGTGAGTCGGGGACGAAACTGACAAAAAATTCACCCCTCCACTTT.

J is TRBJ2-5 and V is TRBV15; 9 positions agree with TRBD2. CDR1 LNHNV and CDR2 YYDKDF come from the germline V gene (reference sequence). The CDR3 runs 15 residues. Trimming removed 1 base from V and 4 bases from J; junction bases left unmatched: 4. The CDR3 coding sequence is TGTGCCACCAGCAGAGTCAGTAGCGGGGGAGAGACCCAGTACTTC. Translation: CATSRVSSGGETQYF.

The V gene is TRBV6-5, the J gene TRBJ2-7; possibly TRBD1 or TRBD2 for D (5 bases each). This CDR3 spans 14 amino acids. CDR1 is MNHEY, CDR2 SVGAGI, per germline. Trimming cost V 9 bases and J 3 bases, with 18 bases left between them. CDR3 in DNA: TGTGCCAGGCCTTCTTTGGGACGGTTCTACGAGCAGTACTTC. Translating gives CARPSLGRFYEQYF.

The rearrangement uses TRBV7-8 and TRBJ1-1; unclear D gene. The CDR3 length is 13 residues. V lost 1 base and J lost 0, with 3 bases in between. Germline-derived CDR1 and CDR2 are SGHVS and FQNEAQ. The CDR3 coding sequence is TGTGCCAGCAGCTTAGACATGAACACTGAAGCTTTCTTT. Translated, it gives CASSLDMNTEAFF. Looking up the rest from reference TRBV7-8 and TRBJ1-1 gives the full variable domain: GAGVSQSPRYKVAKRGQDVALRCDPISGHVSLFWYQQALGQGPEFLTYFQNEAQLDKSGLPSDRFFAERPEGSVSTLKIQRTQQEDSAVYLCASSLDMNTEAFFGQGTRLTVV.

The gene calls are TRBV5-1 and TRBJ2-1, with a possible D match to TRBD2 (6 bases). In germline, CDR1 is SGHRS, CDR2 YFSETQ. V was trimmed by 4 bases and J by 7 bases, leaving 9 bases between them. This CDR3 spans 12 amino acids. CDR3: CASSVGLNEQFF. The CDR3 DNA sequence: TGCGCCAGCAGCGTAGGACTAAATGAGCAGTTCTTC.

CDR3 amino acids: CASSQDRGESQPQHF. For the CDR3, the DNA is TGCGCCAGCAGCCAAGATCGAGGGGAGAGTCAGCCCCAGCATTTT. The rearrangement uses TRBV4-1 and TRBJ1-5; tentatively, D is TRBD1 (5 bases). CDR3 length: 15 residues. Germline V gene data show CDR1 as MGHRA and CDR2 as YSYEKL. V lost 0 bases to trimming and J lost 6 bases, with 12 bases between them.

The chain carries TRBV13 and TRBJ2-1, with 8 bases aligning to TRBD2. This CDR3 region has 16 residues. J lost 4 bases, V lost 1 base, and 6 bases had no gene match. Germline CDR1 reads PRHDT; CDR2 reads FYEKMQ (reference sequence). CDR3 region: CASSLEPSGQYNEQFF. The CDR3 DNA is TGTGCCAGCAGCTTAGAACCTAGCGGGCAATACAATGAGCAGTTCTTC.

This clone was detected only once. CDR3: CASSFEGRRNSPLHF. CDR3 nucleotides: TGTGCCAGCAGCTTCGAGGGGAGGCGTAATTCACCCCTCCACTTT. The chain has TRBV11-2 and TRBJ1-6; the D gene is possibly TRBD1 (5 bases). CDR3 length: 15 residues. Trimming stripped 3 bases from V and 6 bases from J, with 12 bases between. Per germline, CDR1 SGHAT and CDR2 FQNNGV.

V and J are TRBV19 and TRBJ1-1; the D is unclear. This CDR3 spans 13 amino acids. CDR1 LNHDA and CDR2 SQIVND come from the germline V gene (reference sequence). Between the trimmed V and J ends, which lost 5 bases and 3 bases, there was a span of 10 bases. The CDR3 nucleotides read TGTGCCAGTAGTGATAATAGGGACACTGAAGCTTTCTTT. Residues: CASSDNRDTEAFF.

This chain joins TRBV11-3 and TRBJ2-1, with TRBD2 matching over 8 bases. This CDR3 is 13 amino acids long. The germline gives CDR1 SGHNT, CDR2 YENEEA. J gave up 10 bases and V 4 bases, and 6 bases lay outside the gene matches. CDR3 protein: CASSSGGGLEQFF. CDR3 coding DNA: TGTGCCAGCAGCTCTGGCGGGGGGCTGGAGCAGTTCTTC.

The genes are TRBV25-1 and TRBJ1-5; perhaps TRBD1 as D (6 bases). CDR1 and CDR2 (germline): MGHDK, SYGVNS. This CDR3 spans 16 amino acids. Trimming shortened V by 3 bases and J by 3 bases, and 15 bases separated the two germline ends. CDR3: CASSDSTRGVNQPQHF. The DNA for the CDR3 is TGTGCCAGCAGTGACTCAACCAGGGGCGTCAATCAGCCCCAGCATTTT.

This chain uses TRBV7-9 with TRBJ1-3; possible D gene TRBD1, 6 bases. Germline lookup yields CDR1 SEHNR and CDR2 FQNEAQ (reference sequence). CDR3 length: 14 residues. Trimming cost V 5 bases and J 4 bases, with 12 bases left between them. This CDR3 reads CASSPTGMGNTIYF. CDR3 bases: TGTGCCAGCAGCCCTACAGGGATGGGAAACACCATATATTTT.

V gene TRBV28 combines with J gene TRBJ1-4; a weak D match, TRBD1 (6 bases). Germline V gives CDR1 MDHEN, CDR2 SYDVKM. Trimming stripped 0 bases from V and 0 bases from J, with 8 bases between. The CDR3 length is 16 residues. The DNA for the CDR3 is TGTGCCAGCAGTTTATGGGACAGCTCAACTAATGAAAAACTGTTTTTT. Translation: CASSLWDSSTNEKLFF.

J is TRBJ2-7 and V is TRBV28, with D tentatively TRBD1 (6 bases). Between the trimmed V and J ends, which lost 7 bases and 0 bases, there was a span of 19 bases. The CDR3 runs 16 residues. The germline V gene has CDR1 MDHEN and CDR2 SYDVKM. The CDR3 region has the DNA TGTGCCAGCATCGACAGGCGCCGGTTTAGCTCCTACGAGCAGTACTTC. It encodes CASIDRRRFSSYEQYF.

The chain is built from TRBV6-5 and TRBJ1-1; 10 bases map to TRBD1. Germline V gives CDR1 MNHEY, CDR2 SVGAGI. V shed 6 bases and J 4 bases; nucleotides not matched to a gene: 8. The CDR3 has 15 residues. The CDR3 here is CASSRDRGLATEAFF. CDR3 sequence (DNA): TGTGCCAGCAGCCGGGACAGGGGTTTGGCCACTGAAGCTTTCTTT.

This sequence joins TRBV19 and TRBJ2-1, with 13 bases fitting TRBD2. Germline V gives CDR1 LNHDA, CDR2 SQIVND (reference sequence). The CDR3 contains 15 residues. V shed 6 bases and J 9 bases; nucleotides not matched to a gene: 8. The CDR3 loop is CASSPGLAGVGEQFF. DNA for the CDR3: TGTGCCAGTAGCCCAGGACTAGCGGGAGTTGGTGAGCAGTTCTTC.

The CDR3, as DNA: TGTGCCAGCAGCAAGGACAGTCCGGGGACCGGGGAGCTGTTTTTT. It yields the protein CASSKDSPGTGELFF. J is TRBJ2-2 and V is TRBV7-8; possibly TRBD1 for D (6 bases). The V gene lost 5 bases and the J gene lost 5 bases, with 15 bases spanning the gap. The V gene's germline CDR1 is SGHVS and CDR2 FQNEAQ. The CDR3 sequence is 15 residues long.